This TCR beta chain was sequenced during a study of beta chain features in type 1 diabetes. In the case of this clone: Antigen specificity is unknown.

The isolated RNA, all of it, was reverse transcribed, so expressed TCRB transcripts were what got sequenced. Only in-frame clones appear in the TCRdb table, and some are missing; sequencing was by immunoSEQ multiplex PCR. The table lists 240,000 or so clones, roughly 22% of them singletons. The germline V gene encodes CDR1 SGHTA and CDR2 FQGNSA. The V segment lost 3 bases and the J segment 1 base; nucleotides outside the gene matches: 3. There are 15 residues in the CDR3. Overall study results and limits: Shorter TCRB CDR3s, moderately but significantly so, marked every one of the four CD4+ subsets in Type 1 diabetes patients.

This sequence was found in a woman aged 40 to 50 with type 1 diabetes. The chain recombines TRBV7-2 with TRBJ2-7, with 10 positions matching TRBD1. The sequencing sample was made of naive CD4+ T cells from blood. The CDR3 DNA reads as TGTGCCAGCAGCTTGAGGACAGGGGGTTCCTACGAGCAGTACTTC. This sequence encodes CASSLRTGGSYEQYF.